This T cell receptor (beta chain) is from a study of T cells after yellow fever vaccination. Study details: Fractions of limited cellularity were prepared by means of SMART-Seq v4 Ultra Low Input. General observations from the study: The CD4 and CD8 compartments had a small share of their clonotypes in common. The booster response re-showed most primary clones: around 96% CD4, around 85% CD8.

They built TCR cDNA with 5'RACE template switching, a step that put in a universal primer site and UMIs. TCRdb independently ran MiXCR on the 5' RACE reads; one entry per CDR3 protein. The data contain 150,000 to 200,000 distinct CDR3 sequences, approximately 6.2% of them singletons. This clonotype has a count of ten or more. The antigen is undetermined. The receptor comes from a young man who received the YFV17D yellow fever vaccine. The input for sequencing was CD4+ T cells sorted from PBMCs, taken on the day of the first yellow fever vaccination.

The CDR3 spells CASSAADFRANSPLHF. The CDR3 DNA is TGTGCCAGCAGCGCCGCCGACTTCAGGGCTAATTCACCCCTCCACTTT. This rearrangement joins TRBV7-2 to TRBJ1-6, with D perhaps matching TRBD1 (5 bases). V lost 5 bases and J lost 6, with 17 bases in between. The CDR3 totals 16 residues. Germline CDR1 and CDR2: SGHTA and FQGNSA.